A single sample is the source of the 21 T cell receptor beta chains below, sequenced in a study of shared clonotypes between healthy human individuals (dated by TCRdb to about 2020). CD8 naive samples consisted of CD45RO-negative cells that were positively selected for CCR7, yielding a CD45RA+CCR7+ population without TemRA cells. The library was obtained by the immunoSEQ multiplex PCR assay. The table was pulled from immuneACCESS by TCRdb, which kept in-frame rearrangements only. Such tables lose some clones; where checked, under half of the loss comes from unresolved V genes, and the rest has no known cause. In all, the sample holds roughly 2.1 million clones, and approximately 94% of those were seen once. The ten largest clones add up to more than 1.5% of the sample. The source material was naive CD8+ T cells from PBMCs. In light of the paper, this sample's cell subset or site label describes: CD45RA+CCR7+. All receptors come from a man between 18 and 35 years old in good health. Some clones in this sample may be carry-over from other donors' samples.

This clone was observed a single time. The V gene is TRBV2, the J gene TRBJ2-5; 10 bases are shared with TRBD2. Germline CDR1 SNHLY, CDR2 FYNNEI. This CDR3 contains 14 residues. Germline trimming cut 7 bases from V and 0 bases from J; bases unmatched to any gene: 2. The chain's CDR3 is CASKTSGYQETQYF. The CDR3 coding sequence is TGTGCCAGCAAGACTAGCGGGTACCAAGAGACCCAGTACTTC. The full variable domain, with the rest looked up from reference TRBV2 and TRBJ2-5, is EPEVTQTPSHQVTQMGQEVILRCVPISNHLYFYWYRQILGQKVEFLVSFYNNEISEKSEIFDDQFSVERPDGSNFTLKIRSTKLEDSAMYFCASKTSGYQETQYFGPGTRLLVL.

This clone has only one observation. This chain joins TRBV12-5 and TRBJ2-5; 12 nucleotides agree with TRBD2. The CDR3 is 17 amino acids. V lost 3 bases and J lost 1; bases outside the gene matches: 6. CDR1 and CDR2 (germline): LGHNT, FRNRAP. The CDR3 nucleotides are TGTGCTAGTGGTTTTTCAGAGGGACTAGCGGGCCAAGAGACCCAGTACTTC. As protein: CASGFSEGLAGQETQYF.

V gene TRBV9 combines with J gene TRBJ2-7, with 11 nucleotides matching TRBD2. The ends lost 3 bases at V and 13 bases at J; junction bases unmatched: 9. The germline V gene encodes CDR1 SGDLS and CDR2 YYNGEE. The CDR3 has 13 amino acids. The CDR3 nucleotides are TGTGCCAGCAGCGGCACTAGCGGGAGCCATAAATACTTC. Translation gives CASSGTSGSHKYF.

V usage is TRBV9 and J usage is TRBJ2-2; 8 nucleotides agree with TRBD1. Looked up from germline, CDR1 is SGDLS and CDR2 is YYNGEE. The J segment lost 5 bases and the V segment lost 4 bases, leaving 13 bases of the junction unmatched. The CDR3 contains 17 residues. The CDR3 loop reads CASSLRSIGQGTGELFF. The CDR3 coding sequence is TGTGCCAGCAGCCTTCGTTCAATAGGACAGGGTACCGGGGAGCTGTTTTTT.

This clone was found a few times. V is TRBV29-1 and J is TRBJ1-1; D gene uncertain. V was trimmed by 4 bases and J by 1 base, leaving 13 bases between them. There are 14 residues in the CDR3. Germline V gene sequence: CDR1 SQVTM, CDR2 ANQGSEA. The CDR3 sequence: CSVAAKGRNTEAFF. The CDR3 region has the DNA TGCAGCGTTGCGGCTAAAGGACGGAACACTGAAGCTTTCTTT. Combining the CDR3 with reference TRBV29-1 and TRBJ1-1 gives the whole variable domain SAVISQKPSRDICQRGTSLTIQCQVDSQVTMMFWYRQQPGQSLTLIATANQGSEATYESGFVIDKFPISRPNLTFSTLTVSNMSPEDSSIYLCSVAAKGRNTEAFFGQGTRLTVV.

The chain is built from TRBV7-8 and TRBJ2-2; tentatively, D is TRBD2 (6 bases). Trimming shortened V by 1 base and J by 0 bases, and 18 bases separated the two germline ends. This CDR3 has 19 residues. CDR1 is SGHVS, CDR2 FQNEAQ, per germline. CDR3 sequence reads: CASSLVVFGDFSNTGELFF. The CDR3 DNA follows: TGTGCCAGCAGCTTAGTTGTTTTCGGGGACTTTTCGAACACCGGGGAGCTGTTTTTT.

The chain uses TRBV28 and TRBJ2-4, with D tentatively TRBD2 (5 bases). CDR3 length: 19 amino acids. CDR1 MDHEN and CDR2 SYDVKM come from the germline V gene. The germline V and J ends were trimmed by 2 bases and 2 bases, with 22 bases remaining between them. DNA of the CDR3: TGTGCCAGCAGTTTAGAGGTTGGACGGGGTTTATGGACCAAAAACATTCAGTACTTC. Its translation is CASSLEVGRGLWTKNIQYF.

V and J are TRBV5-1 and TRBJ2-7, with 10 nucleotides matching TRBD2. The CDR3 runs to 16 residues. CDR1 and CDR2 (germline): SGHRS, YFSETQ. Trimming removed 0 bases from V and 6 bases from J; junction bases left unmatched: 9. The CDR3 reads CASSLASGRLSPEQYF. For the CDR3, the DNA is TGCGCCAGCAGCTTGGCTAGCGGGAGACTCTCCCCCGAGCAGTACTTC.

In this sample, this clone turned up once. V and J are TRBV6-5 and TRBJ2-7; D might be TRBD1 or TRBD2, each matching 5 bases. Germline assignment: CDR1 MNHEY and CDR2 SVGAGI. Trimming shortened V by 0 bases and J by 4 bases, and 16 bases separated the two germline ends. The CDR3 covers 16 residues. CDR3 residues: CASSYSTGTIAYEQYF. CDR3 coding DNA: TGTGCCAGCAGTTACTCCACCGGGACCATAGCTTACGAGCAGTACTTC.

The J gene is TRBJ2-1, the V gene TRBV27; D gene unclear. The CDR3 is 12 amino acids. V shed 0 bases and J shed 9 bases, with 6 bases lying between them. Looked up from germline, CDR1 is MNHEY and CDR2 is SMNVEV (reference sequence). CDR3 DNA sequence: TGTGCCAGCAGTTTATCCGGTGTTGAGCAGTTCTTC. Translation: CASSLSGVEQFF.

Regarding this clone: Other nucleotide sequences in the sample specify the same CDR3. The chain recombines TRBV27 with TRBJ2-7, with TRBD2 as a possible D gene (5 bases). This CDR3 region has 13 residues. V lost 4 bases to trimming and J lost 2 bases, with 9 bases between them. The V gene's germline CDR1 is MNHEY and CDR2 SMNVEV (reference sequence). The CDR3 protein is CASSSLGAYEQYF. In DNA form, the CDR3 reads TGTGCCAGCAGTTCCCTCGGGGCCTACGAGCAGTACTTC.

The J gene is TRBJ2-2, the V gene TRBV7-9, with D possibly matching TRBD1 (5 bases). This CDR3 has 15 residues. Trimming removed 4 bases from V and 3 bases from J, with 12 bases in between. Germline V lookup: CDR1 SEHNR, CDR2 FQNEAQ (reference sequence). Here the CDR3 DNA reads TGTGCCAGCAGCTCCAGGGCCCAGGACACCGGGGAGCTGTTTTTT. It codes for CASSSRAQDTGELFF.

This clone has a single count. V gene TRBV11-2 combines with J gene TRBJ1-2, with 7 bases identical to TRBD1. With V trimmed by 1 base and J by 4 bases, 9 bases remained unmatched. The CDR3 is 16 residues long. The V gene's germline CDR1 is SGHAT and CDR2 FQNNGV. This CDR3 reads CASSLGRLGQSYGYTF. The CDR3 bases are TGTGCCAGCAGCTTAGGAAGACTGGGACAGTCCTATGGCTACACCTTC.

V usage is TRBV19 and J usage is TRBJ2-5, with D perhaps matching TRBD2 (5 bases). This CDR3 is built from 14 residues. Trimming removed 8 bases at V and 1 base at J, with 14 bases between. CDR1 and CDR2 from the germline V gene are LNHDA and SQIVND (reference sequence). CDR3 protein: CASSERQAQETQYF. The CDR3 DNA is TGTGCCAGTTCCGAGCGGCAGGCCCAAGAGACCCAGTACTTC.

Only a few counts were recorded for this clone. V and J are TRBV27 and TRBJ2-2; D not certain. Per germline, CDR1 MNHEY and CDR2 SMNVEV (reference sequence). The CDR3 covers 15 residues. Deletions cut 5 bases from V and 2 bases from J, with 12 bases between. In nucleotides, the CDR3 is TGTGCCAGCAGTACTCGGACGGCTAACACCGGGGAGCTGTTTTTT. Translation gives CASSTRTANTGELFF.

The V and J genes are TRBV2 and TRBJ2-1; perhaps TRBD2 as D (6 bases). The V gene lost 11 bases and the J gene lost 0 bases, with 11 bases spanning the gap. The CDR3 runs 13 residues. Germline assignment: CDR1 SNHLY and CDR2 FYNNEI. The CDR3 nucleotides read TGTGCCTGTCACGGGAGCTCCTACAATGAGCAGTTCTTC. Translated, it gives CACHGSSYNEQFF.

V is TRBV25-1 and J is TRBJ2-7; the D is unclear. The CDR3 is made up of 12 amino acids. Trimming stripped 0 bases from V and 3 bases from J, with 3 bases between. Looked up from germline, CDR1 is MGHDK and CDR2 is SYGVNS. For the CDR3, the DNA is TGTGCCAGCAGTGAATATTACTACGAGCAGTACTTC. This encodes CASSEYYYEQYF.

The chain couples TRBV5-1 to TRBJ2-1; tentatively, D is TRBD2 (6 bases). The CDR3 spans 14 residues. In germline, CDR1 is SGHRS, CDR2 YFSETQ. Between the trimmed V and J ends, which lost 4 bases and 2 bases, there was a span of 10 bases. In DNA form, the CDR3 reads TGCGCCAGCAGCGTCCCGGGAGCCTACAATGAGCAGTTCTTC. Translated, it gives CASSVPGAYNEQFF.

The rearrangement uses TRBV4-1 and TRBJ2-7, with 8 bases that match TRBD2. This CDR3 is 15 amino acids long. The V and J ends lost 0 bases and 5 bases, in that order; junction bases with no gene match: 6. Germline CDR1 MGHRA, CDR2 YSYEKL. CDR3: CASSQEAGGWDEQYF. The CDR3 region has the DNA TGCGCCAGCAGCCAAGAGGCGGGAGGATGGGACGAGCAGTACTTC.

The genes are TRBV7-8 and TRBJ2-5, with 10 bases matching TRBD2. CDR3 length equals 15 residues. V lost 5 bases to trimming and J lost 4 bases; unmatched junction nucleotides: 7. CDR1 SGHVS and CDR2 FQNEAQ come from the germline V gene. CDR3: CASSRQREGGETQYF. The CDR3 DNA reads as TGTGCCAGCAGCAGACAGCGGGAGGGTGGAGAGACCCAGTACTTC.

This rearrangement joins TRBV7-9 to TRBJ2-2; 16 nucleotides align to TRBD2. There are 17 residues in the CDR3. Germline V gives CDR1 SEHNR, CDR2 FQNEAQ (reference sequence). After removal of 4 bases from V and 7 bases from J, the junction contained 6 bases not matched to a gene. This CDR3 reads CASSSGLAGGPHGELFF. CDR3 coding DNA: TGTGCCAGCAGCTCGGGACTAGCGGGAGGGCCTCACGGGGAGCTGTTTTTT.